The 21 T cell receptor beta chains below come from one sample, sequenced in a study of T cell repertoires in cytomegalovirus infection. MiXCR, applied by TCRdb to the reads, yields one record per CDR3 protein. Counted here are hundreds of thousands of distinct CDR3 sequences, around a sixth occurring once; the ten biggest clones make up around 9.3%. Source material: PBMCs. These receptor sequences come from a human donor in good health (CMV status not recorded). Some clones in this sample may be carry-over from other donors' samples.

The chain has TRBV12-3 or TRBV12-4 and TRBJ1-1; D might be TRBD1 (5 bases). The germline V and J ends were trimmed by 5 bases and 3 bases, with 16 bases remaining between them. CDR3 length equals 15 residues. The CDR3 here is CASSRTGERDTEAFF. The CDR3 region has the DNA TGTGCCAGCAGTCGCACAGGAGAAAGGGACACTGAAGCTTTCTTT.

V usage is TRBV6-6 and J usage is TRBJ2-3; 10 bases match TRBD2. Looked up from germline, CDR1 is MNHNY and CDR2 is SVGAGI (reference sequence). Trimming cost V 4 bases and J 3 bases; bases outside gene matches: 7. CDR3 length equals 16 residues. In nucleotides, the CDR3 is TGTGCCAGCAGTTTTGCTAGCGGGAGAGATACAGATACGCAGTATTTT. This sequence encodes CASSFASGRDTDTQYF.

This clonotype occurred a few times. The chain joins TRBV25-1 to TRBJ2-1, with TRBD1 identical over 10 bases. Germline V gene lookup returns CDR1 MGHDK and CDR2 SYGVNS. J was trimmed by 8 bases and V by 6 bases; bases with no gene match: 7. The CDR3 spans 14 residues. CDR3 sequence reads: CASSRDRGKDEQFF. The CDR3 DNA is TGTGCCAGCAGCCGGGACAGGGGTAAAGATGAGCAGTTCTTC.

V is TRBV5-1 and J is TRBJ1-4, with D possibly matching TRBD1 (6 bases). This CDR3 spans 16 amino acids. V lost 0 bases and J lost 0, with 9 bases in between. From germline, CDR1 is SGHRS and CDR2 YFSETQ. The CDR3: CASSLEGQTTNEKLFF. The CDR3 DNA is TGCGCCAGCAGCTTGGAAGGACAGACAACTAATGAAAAACTGTTTTTT.

The V call is TRBV5-4, the J call TRBJ1-2; D call uncertain. The ends were cut back, 2 bases at V and 8 bases at J, with 7 bases in the middle. CDR1 is SGHNT, CDR2 YYREEE, per germline (reference sequence). The CDR3 contains 11 residues. CDR3 bases: TGTGCCAGCAGCTTCTTGTGGGGCTACACCTTC. Protein product: CASSFLWGYTF.

This clonotype appeared many times. V usage is TRBV7-2 and J usage is TRBJ1-3; no definite D call. The V end was cut by 2 bases, the J end by 0 bases, with 8 bases between. Germline V lookup: CDR1 SGHTA, CDR2 FQGNSA. The CDR3 covers 15 residues. The CDR3 reads CASSLTRDSGNTIYF. CDR3 coding DNA: TGTGCCAGCAGCTTAACTCGAGACTCTGGAAACACCATATATTTT.

This clonotype was observed many times. The chain is built from TRBV7-2 and TRBJ1-6; tentative D call: TRBD1 (5 bases). With 2 bases removed from V and 2 bases from J, the gap between germline ends came to 10 bases. The CDR3 length is 16 residues. The germline gives CDR1 SGHTA, CDR2 FQGNSA. CDR3 sequence: CASSLRAGTYNSPLHF. CDR3 coding DNA: TGTGCCAGCAGCTTAAGGGCAGGGACCTATAATTCACCCCTCCACTTT.

The V gene is TRBV5-1, the J gene TRBJ2-2; D remains unclear. The CDR3 is made up of 13 amino acids. Trimming removed 4 bases from V and 6 bases from J, with 10 bases in between. From germline, CDR1 is SGHRS and CDR2 YFSETQ. CDR3 loop: CASSHVAPGELFF. CDR3 bases: TGCGCCAGCAGCCACGTAGCCCCCGGGGAGCTGTTTTTT.

This chain connects TRBV5-1 to TRBJ2-3; D gene uncertain. Germline V gene sequence: CDR1 SGHRS, CDR2 YFSETQ. V lost 2 bases and J 1 base, leaving 11 bases between the germline ends. This CDR3 region has 15 residues. CDR3 DNA sequence: TGCGCCAGCAGCTTAGGAAACTCTGGCACAGATACGCAGTATTTT. Translated: CASSLGNSGTDTQYF.

This clonotype came up a few times. V and J are TRBV20-1 and TRBJ2-5; maybe TRBD2 (5 bases). CDR3 length: 16 amino acids. CDR1 DFQATT and CDR2 SNEGSKA come from the germline V gene (reference sequence). Trimming left V 0 bases short and J 5 bases short, with 19 bases between. CDR3 nucleotide sequence: TGCAGTGCTAGAGATGGCCGGAGGCAGATCTGGGAGACCCAGTACTTC. Translating gives CSARDGRRQIWETQYF.

This clonotype has just a few counts. CDR3 residues: CASSPLAGTKGTQYF. CDR3 bases: TGTGCCAGCAGCCCGTTAGCGGGAACGAAGGGGACCCAGTACTTC. This chain connects TRBV5-5 to TRBJ2-5; 8 bases map to TRBD2. V trimming: 4 bases; J trimming: 7 bases; junction bases outside the gene matches: 12. Germline V lookup: CDR1 SGHKS, CDR2 YYEKEE (reference sequence). The CDR3 is 15 residues long.

This clonotype was recorded at least ten times. The chain combines TRBV7-9 with TRBJ2-7, with D possibly being TRBD2 (6 bases). CDR1 and CDR2 from the germline V gene are SEHNR and FQNEAQ (reference sequence). The V gene lost 4 bases and the J gene lost 0 bases, with 13 bases spanning the gap. The CDR3 consists of 15 residues. CDR3 amino acids: CASSSRLDSSYEQYF. In nucleotides, the CDR3 is TGTGCCAGCAGCTCGCGACTAGATAGCTCCTACGAGCAGTACTTC.

This clonotype has at least ten counts. This chain links TRBV7-2 with TRBJ1-6; no clear D gene. Trimming cost V 8 bases and J 0 bases, with 8 bases left between them. Germline V gene sequence: CDR1 SGHTA, CDR2 FQGNSA. The CDR3 covers 14 residues. The CDR3 spells CASGESSYNSPLHF. DNA for the CDR3: TGTGCCAGCGGCGAGAGCTCCTATAATTCACCCCTCCACTTT. Drawing the rest from reference TRBV7-2 and TRBJ1-6, the complete variable domain is GAGVSQSPSNKVTEKGKDVELRCDPISGHTALYWYRQSLGQGLEFLIYFQGNSAPDKSGLPSDRFSAERTGGSVSTLTIQRTQQEDSAVYLCASGESSYNSPLHFGNGTRLTVT.

This chain connects TRBV5-4 to TRBJ1-1; D is possibly TRBD1 (5 bases). The CDR3 is made up of 14 amino acids. CDR1 is SGHNT, CDR2 YYREEE, per germline (reference sequence). V lost 3 bases, J lost 11 bases, and 20 bases lay in between. The CDR3 loop reads CASSSASGSLMAFF. The CDR3 DNA reads TGTGCCAGCAGCTCAGCCTCAGGGTCCCTGATGGCTTTCTTT.

This clonotype was counted ten times or more. The rearrangement uses TRBV11-2 and TRBJ2-5; D ambiguous. The V and J ends lost 3 bases and 0 bases respectively, with 5 bases between them. The CDR3 is 13 residues long. CDR1 and CDR2 (germline): SGHAT, FQNNGV. CDR3 amino acids: CASSFGYQETQYF. For the CDR3, the DNA is TGTGCCAGCAGCTTCGGCTACCAAGAGACCCAGTACTTC. Full variable domain (rest looked up from reference TRBV11-2 and TRBJ2-5): EAGVAQSPRYKIIEKRQSVAFWCNPISGHATLYWYQQILGQGPKLLIQFQNNGVVDDSQLPKDRFSAERLKGVDSTLKIQPAKLEDSAVYLCASSFGYQETQYFGPGTRLLVL.

There are many counts of this clonotype. The genes are TRBV7-4 and TRBJ2-3, with TRBD2 matching over 8 bases. V was pared by 1 base and J by 0 bases, with 3 bases of the junction left unmatched. The CDR3 runs to 16 residues. In germline, CDR1 is SGHVT, CDR2 SQSDAQ. The CDR3 sequence: CASSLGASGSTDTQYF. CDR3 bases: TGTGCCAGCAGCTTAGGAGCTAGCGGGAGCACAGATACGCAGTATTTT.

CDR3 in DNA: TGCAGTGCTCTTGTGGGGGACGAGCAGTACTTC. Protein sequence: CSALVGDEQYF. The rearrangement links TRBV20-1 to TRBJ2-7, with D perhaps matching TRBD1 or TRBD2 (5 bases each). V lost 5 bases, J lost 5 bases, and 10 bases lay in between. The V gene's germline CDR1 is DFQATT and CDR2 SNEGSKA (reference sequence). CDR3 size: 11 residues.

This clonotype was found many times. The J gene is TRBJ2-5, the V gene TRBV2, with TRBD2 as a possible D gene (7 bases). This CDR3 comprises 12 residues. Germline V CDR1 and CDR2: SNHLY, FYNNEI. The V and J ends lost 11 bases and 4 bases respectively, with 14 bases between them. The DNA for the CDR3 is TGTGCCTCACGAGGGGGGGGAGAGACCCAGTACTTC. It yields the protein CASRGGGETQYF. The variable domain in full, completed from reference TRBV2 and TRBJ2-5, reads EPEVTQTPSHQVTQMGQEVILRCVPISNHLYFYWYRQILGQKVEFLVSFYNNEISEKSEIFDDQFSVERPDGSNFTLKIRSTKLEDSAMYFCASRGGGETQYFGPGTRLLVL.

The chain has TRBV7-6 and TRBJ2-5, with D maybe TRBD1 (6 bases). The CDR3 totals 13 residues. V was shortened by 5 bases and J by 4 bases, with 11 bases between the two germline ends. Germline assignment: CDR1 SGHVS and CDR2 FNYEAQ. The CDR3 sequence: CASSERGGETQYF. In DNA, the CDR3 is TGTGCCAGCAGCGAGAGAGGGGGAGAGACCCAGTACTTC. Supplemented by reference TRBV7-6 and TRBJ2-5, the full variable domain reads GAGVSQSPRYKVTKRGQDVALRCDPISGHVSLYWYRQALGQGPEFLTYFNYEAQQDKSGLPNDRFSAERPEGSISTLTIQRTEQRDSAMYRCASSERGGETQYFGPGTRLLVL.

In this sample, this clonotype turned up a few times. J is TRBJ2-7 and V is TRBV7-2, with TRBD2 identical over 10 bases. The V gene's germline CDR1 is SGHTA and CDR2 FQGNSA. The junction had 10 bases not matched to a gene; V was cut back by 5 bases and J by 6 bases. The CDR3 covers 15 residues. CDR3 in amino acids: CASSPPSGRASEQYF. The CDR3, as DNA: TGTGCCAGCAGCCCACCGAGCGGGAGGGCGTCCGAGCAGTACTTC. Full variable domain (outside the CDR3, taken from reference TRBV7-2 and TRBJ2-7): GAGVSQSPSNKVTEKGKDVELRCDPISGHTALYWYRQSLGQGLEFLIYFQGNSAPDKSGLPSDRFSAERTGGSVSTLTIQRTQQEDSAVYLCASSPPSGRASEQYFGPGTRLTVT.

About this clonotype: One junction end disagrees with the germline gene, perhaps due to a read error. The chain couples TRBV6-5 to TRBJ1-5; D possibly corresponds to TRBD1 (5 bases). Germline V CDR1 and CDR2: MNHEY, SVGAGI. The CDR3 spans 12 residues. CDR3 bases: TGTGCCAGCAGTACAGGTAATCGGCCCCAGCATTTT. It is translated as CASSTGNRPQHF.